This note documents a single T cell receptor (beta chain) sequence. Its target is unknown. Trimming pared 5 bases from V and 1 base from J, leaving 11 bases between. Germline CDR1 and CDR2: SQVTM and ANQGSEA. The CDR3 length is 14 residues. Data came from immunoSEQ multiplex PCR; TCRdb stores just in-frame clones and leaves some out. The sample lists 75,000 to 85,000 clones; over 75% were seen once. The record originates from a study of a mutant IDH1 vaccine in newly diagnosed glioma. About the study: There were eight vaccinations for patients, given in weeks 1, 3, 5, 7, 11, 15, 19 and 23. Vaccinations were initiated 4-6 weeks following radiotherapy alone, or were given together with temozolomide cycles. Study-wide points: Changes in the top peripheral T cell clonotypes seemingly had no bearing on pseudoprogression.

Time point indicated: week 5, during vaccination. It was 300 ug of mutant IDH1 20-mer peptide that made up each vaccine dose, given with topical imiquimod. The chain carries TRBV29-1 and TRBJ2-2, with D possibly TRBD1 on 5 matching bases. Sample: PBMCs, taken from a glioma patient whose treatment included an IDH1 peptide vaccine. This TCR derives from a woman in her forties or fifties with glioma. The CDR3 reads CSVLPDRNTGELFF. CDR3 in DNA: TGCAGCGTTCTTCCAGACAGGAACACCGGGGAGCTGTTTTTT.